This TCR beta chain was sequenced for a study of T-cell reconstitution after alpha-beta-depleted transplantation in children. Between the trimmed V and J ends, which lost 5 bases and 2 bases, there was a span of 17 bases. The CDR3 has 16 amino acids. Germline-derived CDR1 and CDR2 are SEHNR and FQNEAQ (reference sequence). Preparing the TCRbeta library involved the use of unique molecular identifiers. Using its own MiXCR run on the PCR reads, TCRdb lists one record per CDR3 protein. The table lists some 520,000 distinct CDR3 sequences, 30% to 35% of them singletons. This clonotype was sampled from a human donor who donated a stem cell graft to a child with aplastic anemia. The sample was PBMCs from the stem cell graft donor, taken from the stem cell graft. The chain uses TRBV7-9 and TRBJ2-3; possible D gene TRBD2, 7 bases. The CDR3, as DNA: TGTGCCAGCAGCCCCCCCGGGGGGCTATACACAGATACGCAGTATTTT. It codes for CASSPPGGLYTDTQYF. Full variable domain (outside the CDR3, taken from reference TRBV7-9 and TRBJ2-3): DTGVSQNPRHKITKRGQNVTFRCDPISEHNRLYWYRQTLGQGPEFLTYFQNEAQLEKSRLLSDRFSAERPKGSFSTLEIQRTEQGDSAMYLCASSPPGGLYTDTQYFGPGTRLTVL.